This TCR beta chain was sequenced during a study of cytotoxic CD8 clonotypes in ibrutinib-treated CLL. Study summary: There were roughly 12 relapsed/refractory patients and 15 treatment-naive patients, and fewer than 18 were IGHV unmutated. General study findings and limits: Clonality at baseline surpassed age-matched healthy donors and tracked circulating CD8+ T-cell counts.

This CDR3 spans 14 amino acids. Deletions cut 3 bases from V and 0 bases from J, with 9 bases between. CDR1 and CDR2 from the germline V gene are SGDLS and YYNGEE. For TCR beta libraries, roughly 1.9 micrograms of genomic DNA were obtained from cryopreserved PBMCs. About this clone itself: Its antigen is unidentified.

Sequenced by immunoSEQ multiplex PCR; TCRdb stores in-frame clones only, minus some. This sample carries tens of thousands of clones, about 85% of them seen once, and the ten largest clones take 4% to 5.5%. The source material was PBMCs, sampled after 12 months of ibrutinib treatment. This TCR came from a human donor with chronic lymphocytic leukemia. The chain recombines TRBV9 with TRBJ1-1; a weak D match, TRBD1 (5 bases). The CDR3 sequence is CASSATVMNTEAFF. The CDR3 DNA is TGTGCCAGCAGCGCGACAGTCATGAACACTGAAGCTTTCTTT.